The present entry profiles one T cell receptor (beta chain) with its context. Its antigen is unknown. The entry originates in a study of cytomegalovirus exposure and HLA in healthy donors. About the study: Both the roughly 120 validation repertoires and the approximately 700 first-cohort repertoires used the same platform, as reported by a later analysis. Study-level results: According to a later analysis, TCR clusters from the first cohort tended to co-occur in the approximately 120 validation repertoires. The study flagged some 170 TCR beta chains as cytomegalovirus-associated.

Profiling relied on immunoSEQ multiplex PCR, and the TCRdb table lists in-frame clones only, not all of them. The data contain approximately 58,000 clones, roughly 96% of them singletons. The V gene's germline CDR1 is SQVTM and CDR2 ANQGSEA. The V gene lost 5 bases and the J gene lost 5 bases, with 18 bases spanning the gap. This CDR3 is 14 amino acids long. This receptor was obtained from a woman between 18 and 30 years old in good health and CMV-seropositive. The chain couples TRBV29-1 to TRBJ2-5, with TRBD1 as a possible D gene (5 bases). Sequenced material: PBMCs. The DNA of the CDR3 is TGCAGCGTTTTCCAAGCAGGGCAGCTTGAGACCCAGTACTTC. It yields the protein CSVFQAGQLETQYF. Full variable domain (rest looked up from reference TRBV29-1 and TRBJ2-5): SAVISQKPSRDICQRGTSLTIQCQVDSQVTMMFWYRQQPGQSLTLIATANQGSEATYESGFVIDKFPISRPNLTFSTLTVSNMSPEDSSIYLCSVFQAGQLETQYFGPGTRLLVL.